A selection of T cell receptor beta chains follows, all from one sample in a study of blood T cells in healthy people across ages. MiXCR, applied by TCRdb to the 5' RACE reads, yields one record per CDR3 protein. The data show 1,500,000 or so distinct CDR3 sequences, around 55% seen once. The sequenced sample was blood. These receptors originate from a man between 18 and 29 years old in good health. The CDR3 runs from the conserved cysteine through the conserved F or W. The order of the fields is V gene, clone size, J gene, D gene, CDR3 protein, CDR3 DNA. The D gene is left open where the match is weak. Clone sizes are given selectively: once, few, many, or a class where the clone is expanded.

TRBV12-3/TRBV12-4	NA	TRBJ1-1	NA	CAIPASAGDTEAFF	TGTGCCATCCCTGCCAGCGCGGGGGACACTGAAGCTTTCTTT
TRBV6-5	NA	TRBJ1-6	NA	CASRDRLGGNSPLHF	TGTGCCAGCAGGGACCGCTTAGGGGGTAATTCACCCCTCCACTTT
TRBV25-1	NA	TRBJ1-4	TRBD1	CASSDRQGANEKLFF	TGTGCCAGCAGTGACCGACAGGGGGCCAATGAAAAACTGTTTTTT
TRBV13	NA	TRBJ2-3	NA	CASSQSLGWPSDTQYF	TGTGCCAGCAGCCAATCCTTAGGATGGCCATCAGATACGCAGTATTTT
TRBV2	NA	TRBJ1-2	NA	CASRMRYYGYTF	TGTGCCAGCAGGATGAGATACTATGGCTACACCTTC
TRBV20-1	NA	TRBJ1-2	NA	CSATSGDSNYGYTF	TGCAGTGCCACCTCAGGGGACTCTAACTATGGCTACACCTTC
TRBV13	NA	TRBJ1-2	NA	CASSPRGGVYGYTF	TGTGCCAGCAGCCCGCGGGGGGGGGTCTATGGCTACACCTTC
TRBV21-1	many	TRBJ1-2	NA	CASSNGQPYGYTF	TGTGCCAGCAGCAATGGGCAGCCCTATGGCTACACCTTC
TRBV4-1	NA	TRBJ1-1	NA	CASGQRTGNTEAFF	TGCGCCAGCGGCCAACGGACGGGGAACACTGAAGCTTTCTTT
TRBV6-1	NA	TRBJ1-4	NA	CAIGRLNEKLFF	TGTGCCATAGGACGGCTTAATGAAAAACTGTTTTTT
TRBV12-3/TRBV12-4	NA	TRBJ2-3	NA	CASSGTPSTDTQYF	TGTGCCAGCAGCGGGACCCCTAGCACAGATACGCAGTATTTT
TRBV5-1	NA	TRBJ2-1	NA	CASSPGQREHNEQFF	TGCGCCAGCAGCCCCGGACAGCGAGAACACAATGAGCAGTTCTTC
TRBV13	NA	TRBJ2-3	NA	CASSLQGLATDTQYF	TGTGCCAGCAGCTTGCAGGGGCTAGCCACAGATACGCAGTATTTT
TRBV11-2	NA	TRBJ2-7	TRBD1	CASSLDWKTGTGWVSEQYF	TGTGCCAGCAGCTTAGATTGGAAGACCGGGACAGGGTGGGTATCCGAGCAGTACTTC
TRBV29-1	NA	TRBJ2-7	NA	CSVKDSSYEQYF	TGCAGCGTGAAGGACAGCTCCTACGAGCAGTACTTC
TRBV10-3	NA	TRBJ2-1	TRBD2	CAISGDYSSYNEQFF	TGTGCCATCAGCGGGGACTACAGCTCCTACAATGAGCAGTTCTTC
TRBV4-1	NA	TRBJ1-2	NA	CASSQLLGVSGYTF	TGCGCCAGCAGCCAATTACTGGGCGTTAGTGGCTACACCTTC
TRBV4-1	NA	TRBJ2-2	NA	CASSQGAGNTGELFF	TGCGCCAGCTCCCAAGGGGCAGGGAACACCGGGGAGCTGTTTTTT
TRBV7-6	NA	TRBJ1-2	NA	CASSPLIDWGGYTF	TGTGCCAGCAGCCCCCTGATCGACTGGGGAGGCTACACCTTC
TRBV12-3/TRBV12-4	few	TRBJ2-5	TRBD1	CASSLGQGAAAEEETQYF	TGTGCCAGCAGTTTAGGTCAGGGGGCAGCGGCAGAGGAAGAGACCCAGTACTTC
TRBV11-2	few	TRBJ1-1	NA	CASSLDSFEGGMNTEAFF	TGTGCCAGCAGCTTAGATTCGTTTGAGGGGGGCATGAACACTGAAGCTTTCTTT
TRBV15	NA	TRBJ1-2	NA	CATSMETSAVYGYTF	TGTGCCACCAGCATGGAGACGTCTGCCGTCTATGGCTACACCTTC
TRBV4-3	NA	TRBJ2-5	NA	CASSQEWYQETQYF	TGCGCCAGCAGCCAAGAGTGGTACCAAGAGACCCAGTACTTT
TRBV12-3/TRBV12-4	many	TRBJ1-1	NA	CASSPQGTEAFF	TGTGCCAGCAGTCCCCAGGGCACTGAAGCTTTCTTT
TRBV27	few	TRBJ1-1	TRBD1	CASSSQGEEAFF	TGTGCCAGCAGTTCGCAGGGGGAGGAAGCTTTCTTT
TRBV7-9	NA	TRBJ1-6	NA	CASTVIGTGRSYNSPLHF	TGTGCCAGCACAGTCATCGGGACCGGACGTTCCTATAATTCACCCCTCCACTTT
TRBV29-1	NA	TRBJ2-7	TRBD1	CSVPGTGACEQYF	TGCAGCGTCCCCGGGACAGGGGCCTGCGAGCAGTACTTC
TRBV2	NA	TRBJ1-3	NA	CASSAYPDAGNTIYF	TGTGCCAGCAGTGCCTACCCAGACGCTGGAAACACCATATATTTT
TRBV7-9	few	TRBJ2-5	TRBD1	CASSKDRGLQETQYF	TGTGCCAGCAGCAAGGACAGGGGGCTCCAAGAGACCCAGTACTTC
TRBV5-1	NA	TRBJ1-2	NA	CASSLIADNYGYTF	TGCGCCAGCAGCTTGATTGCAGACAACTATGGCTACACCTTC
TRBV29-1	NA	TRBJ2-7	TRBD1	CSVEDRVIEYF	TGCAGCGTAGAGGACAGGGTAATTGAGTACTTC
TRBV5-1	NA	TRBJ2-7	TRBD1	CASSWGQGSEQYF	TGCGCCAGCAGCTGGGGACAGGGGTCCGAGCAGTACTTC
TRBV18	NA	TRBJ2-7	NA	CASGRGQESEQYF	TGTGCCAGCGGCCGGGGGCAAGAGAGTGAGCAGTACTTC
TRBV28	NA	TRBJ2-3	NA	CASSLWSGADTQYF	TGTGCCAGCAGTTTATGGTCGGGAGCAGATACGCAGTATTTT
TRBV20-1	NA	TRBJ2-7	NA	CSASSLPDRTARYSYEQYF	TGCAGTGCTAGTTCTCTGCCTGATCGGACCGCAAGATACTCCTACGAGCAGTACTTC
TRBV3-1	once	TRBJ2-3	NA	CASSQDLDVLSVYTDTQYF	TGTGCCAGCAGCCAAGATCTCGATGTGTTGAGCGTGTACACAGATACGCAGTATTTT
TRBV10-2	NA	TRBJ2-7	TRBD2	CASSESGPSGASYEQYF	TGCGCCAGCAGTGAGTCCGGCCCTAGCGGGGCTAGCTACGAGCAGTACTTC
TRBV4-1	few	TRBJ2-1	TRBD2	CASSQRPGLVSNEQFF	TGCGCCAGCAGCCAACGTCCGGGACTAGTTTCCAATGAGCAGTTCTTC
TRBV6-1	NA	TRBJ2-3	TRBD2	CANQGGGTDTQYF	TGTGCCAACCAGGGAGGGGGCACAGATACGCAGTATTTT
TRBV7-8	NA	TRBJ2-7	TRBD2	CASSFWDYNYEQYF	TGTGCCAGCAGCTTTTGGGACTACAATTACGAGCAGTACTTC
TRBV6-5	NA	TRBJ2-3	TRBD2	CASSRTSGYTDTQYF	TGTGCCAGCAGTAGGACTAGCGGATACACAGATACGCAGTATTTT
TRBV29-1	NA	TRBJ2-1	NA	CSALIPPTYNEQFF	TGCAGCGCCCTTATACCCCCTACCTACAATGAGCAGTTCTTC
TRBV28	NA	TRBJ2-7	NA	CASSLQIYEQYF	TGTGCCAGCAGCCTACAGATATACGAGCAGTACTTC
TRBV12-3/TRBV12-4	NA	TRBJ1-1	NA	CASKGQDKQFKTEAFF	TGTGCCAGCAAGGGTCAGGACAAACAATTTAAGACTGAAGCTTTCTTT
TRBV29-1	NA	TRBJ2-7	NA	CSVSDSVNEQYF	TGCAGCGTGTCGGACAGTGTCAACGAGCAGTACTTC
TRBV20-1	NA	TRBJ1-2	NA	CSASWDYTF	TGCAGTGCTAGTTGGGACTACACCTTC
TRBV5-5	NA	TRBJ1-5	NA	CASSWGDNQPQHF	TGTGCCAGCAGCTGGGGAGACAATCAGCCCCAGCATTTT
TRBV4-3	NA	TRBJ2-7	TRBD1	CASSQAGQDDEQYF	TGCGCCAGCAGCCAAGCGGGACAGGACGACGAGCAGTACTTC
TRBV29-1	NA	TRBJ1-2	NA	CSVLEGQRYGYTF	TGCAGCGTTCTAGAAGGACAGCGATATGGCTACACCTTC
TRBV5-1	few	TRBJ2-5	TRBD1	CASSSTGPGETQYF	TGTGCCAGCAGTTCGACAGGGCCGGGGGAGACCCAGTACTTC